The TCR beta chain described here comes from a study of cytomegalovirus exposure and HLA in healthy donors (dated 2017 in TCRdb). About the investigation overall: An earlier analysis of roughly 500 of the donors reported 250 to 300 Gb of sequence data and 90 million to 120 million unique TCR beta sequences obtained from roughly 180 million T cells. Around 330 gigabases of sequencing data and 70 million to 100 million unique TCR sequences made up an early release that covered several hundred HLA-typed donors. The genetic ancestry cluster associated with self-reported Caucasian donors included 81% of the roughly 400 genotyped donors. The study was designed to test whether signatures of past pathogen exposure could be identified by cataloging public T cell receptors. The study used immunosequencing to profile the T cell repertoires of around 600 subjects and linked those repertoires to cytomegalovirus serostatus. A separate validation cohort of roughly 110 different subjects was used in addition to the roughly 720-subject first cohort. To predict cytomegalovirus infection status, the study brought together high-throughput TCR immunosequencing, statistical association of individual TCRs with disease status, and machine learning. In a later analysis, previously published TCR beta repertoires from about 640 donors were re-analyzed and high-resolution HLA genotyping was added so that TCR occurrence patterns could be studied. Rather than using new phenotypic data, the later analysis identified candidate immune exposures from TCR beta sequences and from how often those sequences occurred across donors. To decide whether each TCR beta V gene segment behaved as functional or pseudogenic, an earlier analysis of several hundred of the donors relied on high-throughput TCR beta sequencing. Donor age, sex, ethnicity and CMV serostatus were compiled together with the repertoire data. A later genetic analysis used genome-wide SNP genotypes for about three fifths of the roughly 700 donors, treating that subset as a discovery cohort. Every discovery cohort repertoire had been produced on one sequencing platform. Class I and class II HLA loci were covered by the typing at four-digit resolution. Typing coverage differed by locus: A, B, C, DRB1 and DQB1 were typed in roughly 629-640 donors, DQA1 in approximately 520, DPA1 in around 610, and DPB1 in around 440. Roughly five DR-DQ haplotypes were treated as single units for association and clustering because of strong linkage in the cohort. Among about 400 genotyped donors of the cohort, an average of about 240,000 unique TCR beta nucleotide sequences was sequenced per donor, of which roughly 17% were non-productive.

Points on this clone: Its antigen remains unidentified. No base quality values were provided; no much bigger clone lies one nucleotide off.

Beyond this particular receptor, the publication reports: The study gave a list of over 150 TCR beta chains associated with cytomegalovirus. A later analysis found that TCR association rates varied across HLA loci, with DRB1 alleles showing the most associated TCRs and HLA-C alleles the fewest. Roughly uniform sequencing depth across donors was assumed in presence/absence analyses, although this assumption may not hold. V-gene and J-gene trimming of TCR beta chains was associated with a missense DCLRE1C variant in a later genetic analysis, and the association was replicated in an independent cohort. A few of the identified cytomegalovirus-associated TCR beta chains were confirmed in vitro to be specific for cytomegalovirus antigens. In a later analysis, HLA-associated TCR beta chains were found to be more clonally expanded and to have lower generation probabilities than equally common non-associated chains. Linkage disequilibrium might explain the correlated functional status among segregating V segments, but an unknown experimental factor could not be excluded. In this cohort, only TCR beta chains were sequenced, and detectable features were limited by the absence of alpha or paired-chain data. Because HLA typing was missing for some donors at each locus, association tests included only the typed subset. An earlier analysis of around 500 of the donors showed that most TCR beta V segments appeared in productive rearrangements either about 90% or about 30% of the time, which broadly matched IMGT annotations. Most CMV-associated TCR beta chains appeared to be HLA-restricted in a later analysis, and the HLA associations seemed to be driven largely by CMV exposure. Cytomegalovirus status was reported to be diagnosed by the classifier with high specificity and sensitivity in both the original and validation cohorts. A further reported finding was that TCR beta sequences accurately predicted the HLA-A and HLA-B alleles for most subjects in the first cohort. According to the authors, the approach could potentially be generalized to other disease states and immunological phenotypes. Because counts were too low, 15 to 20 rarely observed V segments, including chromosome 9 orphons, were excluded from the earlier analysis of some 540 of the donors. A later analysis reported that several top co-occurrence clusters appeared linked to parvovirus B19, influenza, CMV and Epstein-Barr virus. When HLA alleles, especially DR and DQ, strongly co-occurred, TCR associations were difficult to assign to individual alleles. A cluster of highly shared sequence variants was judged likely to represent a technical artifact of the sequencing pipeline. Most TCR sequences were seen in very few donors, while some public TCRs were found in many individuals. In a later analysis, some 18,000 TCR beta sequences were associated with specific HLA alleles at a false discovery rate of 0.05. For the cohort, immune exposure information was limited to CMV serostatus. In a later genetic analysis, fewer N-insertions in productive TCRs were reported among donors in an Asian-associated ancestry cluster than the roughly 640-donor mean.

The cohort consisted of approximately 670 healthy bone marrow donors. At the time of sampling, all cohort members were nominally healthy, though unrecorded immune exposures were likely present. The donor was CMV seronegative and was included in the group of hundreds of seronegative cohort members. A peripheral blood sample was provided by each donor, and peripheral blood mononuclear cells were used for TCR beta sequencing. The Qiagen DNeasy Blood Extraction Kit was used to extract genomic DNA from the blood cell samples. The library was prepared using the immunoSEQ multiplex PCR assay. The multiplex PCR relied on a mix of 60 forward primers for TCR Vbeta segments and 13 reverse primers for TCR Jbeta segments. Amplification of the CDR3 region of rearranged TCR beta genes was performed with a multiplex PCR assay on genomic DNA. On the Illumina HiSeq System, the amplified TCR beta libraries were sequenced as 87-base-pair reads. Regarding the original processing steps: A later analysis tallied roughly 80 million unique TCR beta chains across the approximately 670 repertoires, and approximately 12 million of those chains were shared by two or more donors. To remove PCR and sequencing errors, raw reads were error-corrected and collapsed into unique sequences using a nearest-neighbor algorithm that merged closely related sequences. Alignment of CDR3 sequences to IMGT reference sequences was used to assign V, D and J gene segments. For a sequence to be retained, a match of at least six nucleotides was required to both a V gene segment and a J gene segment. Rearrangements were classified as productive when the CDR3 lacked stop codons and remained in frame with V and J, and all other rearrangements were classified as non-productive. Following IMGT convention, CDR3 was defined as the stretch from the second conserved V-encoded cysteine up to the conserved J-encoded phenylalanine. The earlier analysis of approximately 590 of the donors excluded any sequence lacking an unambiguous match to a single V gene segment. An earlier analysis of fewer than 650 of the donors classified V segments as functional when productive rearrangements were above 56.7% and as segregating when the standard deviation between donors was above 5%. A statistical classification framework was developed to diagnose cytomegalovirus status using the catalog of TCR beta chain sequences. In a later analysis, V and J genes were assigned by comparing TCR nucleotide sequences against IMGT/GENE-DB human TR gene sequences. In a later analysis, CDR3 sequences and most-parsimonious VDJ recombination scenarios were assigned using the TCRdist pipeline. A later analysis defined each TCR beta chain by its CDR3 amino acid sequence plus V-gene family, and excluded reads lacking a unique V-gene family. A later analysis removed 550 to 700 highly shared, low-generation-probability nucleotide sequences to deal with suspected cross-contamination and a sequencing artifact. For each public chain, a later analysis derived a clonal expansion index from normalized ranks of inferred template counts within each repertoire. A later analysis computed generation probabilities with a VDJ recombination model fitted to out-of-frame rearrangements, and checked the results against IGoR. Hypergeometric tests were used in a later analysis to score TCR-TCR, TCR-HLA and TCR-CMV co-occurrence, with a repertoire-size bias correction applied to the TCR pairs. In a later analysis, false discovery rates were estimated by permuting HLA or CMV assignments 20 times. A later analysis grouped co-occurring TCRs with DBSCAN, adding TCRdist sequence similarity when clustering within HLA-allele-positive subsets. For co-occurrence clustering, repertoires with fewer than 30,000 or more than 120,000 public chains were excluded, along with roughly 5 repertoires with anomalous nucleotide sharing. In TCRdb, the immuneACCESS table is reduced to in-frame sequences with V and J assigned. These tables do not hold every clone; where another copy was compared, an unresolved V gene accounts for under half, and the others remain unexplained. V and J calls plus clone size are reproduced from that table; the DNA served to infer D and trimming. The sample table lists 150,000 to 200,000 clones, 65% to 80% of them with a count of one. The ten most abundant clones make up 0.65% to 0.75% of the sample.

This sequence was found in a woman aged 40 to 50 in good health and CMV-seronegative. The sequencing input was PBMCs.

The DNA reads as follows: TGTGCCAGCAGTTTAAGGACTAGTTTCGGTACAGATACGCAGTATTTT. Protein translation: CASSLRTSFGTDTQYF. The chain uses TRBV28 and TRBJ2-3, and TRBD2 aligns with 7 junction nucleotides. Trimmed from V: 2 bases; trimmed from J: 3 bases; junction bases lacking a gene match: 8. Measured from the cysteine to the phenylalanine, the CDR3 is 16 residues long. Only the CDR3 region is kept as DNA, spanning 48 bases read in frame from base 1. Reading the germline V gene gives CDR1 MDHEN and CDR2 SYDVKM.